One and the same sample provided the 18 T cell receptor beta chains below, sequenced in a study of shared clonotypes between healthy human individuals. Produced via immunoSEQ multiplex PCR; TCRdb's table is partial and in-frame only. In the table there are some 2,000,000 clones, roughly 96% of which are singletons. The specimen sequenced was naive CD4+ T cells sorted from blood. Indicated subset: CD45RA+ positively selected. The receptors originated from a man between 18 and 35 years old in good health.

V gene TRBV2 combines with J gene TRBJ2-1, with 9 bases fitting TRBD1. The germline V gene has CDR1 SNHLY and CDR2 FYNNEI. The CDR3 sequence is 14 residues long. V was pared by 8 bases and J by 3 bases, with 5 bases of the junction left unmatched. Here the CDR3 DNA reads TGTGCCAGCGGGGACAGGGCCGACTACAATGAGCAGTTCTTC. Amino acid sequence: CASGDRADYNEQFF.

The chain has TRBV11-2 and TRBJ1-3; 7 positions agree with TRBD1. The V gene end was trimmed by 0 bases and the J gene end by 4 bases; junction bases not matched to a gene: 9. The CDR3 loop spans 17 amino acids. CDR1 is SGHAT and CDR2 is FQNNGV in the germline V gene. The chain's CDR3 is CASSLDLKGATGNTIYF. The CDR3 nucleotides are TGTGCCAGCAGCTTAGATCTTAAGGGGGCGACGGGAAACACCATATATTTT. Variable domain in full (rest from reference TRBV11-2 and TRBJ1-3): EAGVAQSPRYKIIEKRQSVAFWCNPISGHATLYWYQQILGQGPKLLIQFQNNGVVDDSQLPKDRFSAERLKGVDSTLKIQPAKLEDSAVYLCASSLDLKGATGNTIYFGEGSWLTVV.

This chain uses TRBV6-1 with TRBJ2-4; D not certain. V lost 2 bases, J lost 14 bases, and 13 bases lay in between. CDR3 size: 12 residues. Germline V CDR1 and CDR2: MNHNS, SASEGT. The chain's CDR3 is CASSERWPQKYF. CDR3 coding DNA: TGTGCCAGCAGTGAACGGTGGCCGCAAAAGTACTTC.

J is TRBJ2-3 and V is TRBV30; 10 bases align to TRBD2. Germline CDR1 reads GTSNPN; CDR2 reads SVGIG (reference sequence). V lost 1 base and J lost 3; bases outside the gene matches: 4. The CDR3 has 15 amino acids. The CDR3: CAWSGGLAWTDTQYF. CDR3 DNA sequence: TGTGCCTGGAGTGGGGGACTAGCGTGGACAGATACGCAGTATTTT.

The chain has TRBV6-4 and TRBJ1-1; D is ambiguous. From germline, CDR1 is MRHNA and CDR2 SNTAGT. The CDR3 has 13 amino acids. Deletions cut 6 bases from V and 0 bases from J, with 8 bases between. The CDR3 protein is CASSQQLNTEAFF. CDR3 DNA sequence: TGTGCCAGCAGCCAACAGTTGAACACTGAAGCTTTCTTT.

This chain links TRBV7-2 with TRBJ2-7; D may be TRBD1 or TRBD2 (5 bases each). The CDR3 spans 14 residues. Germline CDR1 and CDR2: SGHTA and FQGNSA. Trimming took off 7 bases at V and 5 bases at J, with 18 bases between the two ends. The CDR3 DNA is TGTGCCAGCACCAAACTCCAGGGAGAAAACGAGCAGTACTTC. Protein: CASTKLQGENEQYF.

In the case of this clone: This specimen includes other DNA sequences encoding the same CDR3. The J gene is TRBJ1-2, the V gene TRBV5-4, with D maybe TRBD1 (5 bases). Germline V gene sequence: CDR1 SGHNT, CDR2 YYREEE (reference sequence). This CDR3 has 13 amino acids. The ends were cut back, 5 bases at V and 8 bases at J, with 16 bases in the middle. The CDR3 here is CASSLVGGPGYTF. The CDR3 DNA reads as TGTGCCAGCAGTCTCGTCGGGGGTCCGGGCTACACCTTC. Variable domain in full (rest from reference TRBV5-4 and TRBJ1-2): ETGVTQSPTHLIKTRGQQVTLRCSSQSGHNTVSWYQQALGQGPQFIFQYYREEENGRGNFPPRFSGLQFPNYSSELNVNALELDDSALYLCASSLVGGPGYTFGSGTRLTVV.

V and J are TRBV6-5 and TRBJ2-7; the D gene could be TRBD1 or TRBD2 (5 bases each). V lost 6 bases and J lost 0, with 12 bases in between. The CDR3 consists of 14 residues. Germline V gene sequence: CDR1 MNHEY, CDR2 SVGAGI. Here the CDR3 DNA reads TGTGCCAGCAGCCGAGGGACCTCCTCCTACGAGCAGTACTTC. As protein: CASSRGTSSYEQYF.

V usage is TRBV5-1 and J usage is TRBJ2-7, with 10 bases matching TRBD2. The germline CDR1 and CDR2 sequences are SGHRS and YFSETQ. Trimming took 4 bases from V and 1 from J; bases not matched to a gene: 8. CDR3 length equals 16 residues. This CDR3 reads CASSTGWTSGSYEQYF. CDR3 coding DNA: TGCGCCAGCAGCACTGGGTGGACTAGCGGATCCTACGAGCAGTACTTC.

CDR3 loop: CASSIGSGKNEKLFF. The DNA for the CDR3 is TGTGCCAGTAGTATTGGGTCCGGGAAGAATGAAAAACTGTTTTTT. J is TRBJ1-4 and V is TRBV19; D uncertain. Germline CDR1 reads LNHDA; CDR2 reads SQIVND (reference sequence). The CDR3 sequence is 15 residues long. Trimming stripped 3 bases from V and 5 bases from J, with 13 bases between.

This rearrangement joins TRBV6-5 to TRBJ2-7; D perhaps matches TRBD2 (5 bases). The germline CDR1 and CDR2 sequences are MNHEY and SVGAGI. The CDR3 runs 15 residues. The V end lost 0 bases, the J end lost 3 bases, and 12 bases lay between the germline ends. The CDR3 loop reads CASSYSSPGIYEQYF. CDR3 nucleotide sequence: TGTGCCAGCAGTTACTCGTCGCCGGGGATCTACGAGCAGTACTTC.

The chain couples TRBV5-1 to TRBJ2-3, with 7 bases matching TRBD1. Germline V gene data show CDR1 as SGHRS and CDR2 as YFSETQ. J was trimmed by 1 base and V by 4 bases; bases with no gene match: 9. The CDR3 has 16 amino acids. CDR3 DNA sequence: TGCGCCAGCAGCAAAGCAGGGGGACGTGGCACAGATACGCAGTATTTT. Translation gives CASSKAGGRGTDTQYF.

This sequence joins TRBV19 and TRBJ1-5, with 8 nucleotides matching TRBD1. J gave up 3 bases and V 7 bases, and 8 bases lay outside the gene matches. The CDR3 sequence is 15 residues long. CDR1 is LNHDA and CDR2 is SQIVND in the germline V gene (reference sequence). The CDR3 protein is CASKMDRALNQPQHF. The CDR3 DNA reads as TGTGCCAGTAAAATGGACAGGGCCCTCAATCAGCCCCAGCATTTT.

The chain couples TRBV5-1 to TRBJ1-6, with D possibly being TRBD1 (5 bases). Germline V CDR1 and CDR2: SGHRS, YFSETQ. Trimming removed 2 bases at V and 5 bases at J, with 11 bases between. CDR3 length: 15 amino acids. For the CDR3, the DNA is TGCGCCAGCAGCTTTCAGGGAAGAGATAATTCACCCCTCCACTTT. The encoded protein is CASSFQGRDNSPLHF.

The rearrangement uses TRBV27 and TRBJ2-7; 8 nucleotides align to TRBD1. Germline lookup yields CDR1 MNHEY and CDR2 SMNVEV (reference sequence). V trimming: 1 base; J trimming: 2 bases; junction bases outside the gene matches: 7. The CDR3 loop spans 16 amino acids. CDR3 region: CASSLYVSGGPYEQYF. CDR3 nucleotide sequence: TGTGCCAGCAGTTTATACGTGTCAGGGGGCCCCTACGAGCAGTACTTC.

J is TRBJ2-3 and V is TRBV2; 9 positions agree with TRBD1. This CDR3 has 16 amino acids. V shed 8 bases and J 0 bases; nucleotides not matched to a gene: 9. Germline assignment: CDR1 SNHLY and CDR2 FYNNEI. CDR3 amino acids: CASGTGTGRSTDTQYF. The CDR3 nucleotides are TGTGCCAGCGGGACCGGGACAGGGAGGAGCACAGATACGCAGTATTTT.

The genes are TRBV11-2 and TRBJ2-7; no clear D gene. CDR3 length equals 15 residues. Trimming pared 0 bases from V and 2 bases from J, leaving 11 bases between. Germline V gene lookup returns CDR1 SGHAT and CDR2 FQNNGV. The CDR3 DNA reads TGTGCCAGCAGCTTAGAGCCCCTCGGCCCCTACGAGCAGTACTTC. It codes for CASSLEPLGPYEQYF.

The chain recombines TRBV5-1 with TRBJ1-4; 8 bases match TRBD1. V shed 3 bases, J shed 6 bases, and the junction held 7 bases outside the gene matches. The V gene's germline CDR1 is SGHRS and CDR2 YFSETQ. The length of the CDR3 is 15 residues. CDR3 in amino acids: CASSSTGTGHEKLFF. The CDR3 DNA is TGCGCCAGCAGCTCGACCGGGACAGGACATGAAAAACTGTTTTTT.